Sequencing of this T cell receptor beta chain was carried out in a study of long-term antiretroviral therapy in people with HIV. All participants with HIV were treated in the United States. An immunoSEQ assay, version v3.0, was performed at survey level. TCRdb's table, derived via immunoSEQ multiplex PCR, lists solely in-frame clones and lacks some. The sample contains about 43,000 clones, around 93% of which appear only once. Germline CDR1 SGHNT, CDR2 YYREEE (reference sequence). V was trimmed by 3 bases and J by 3 bases, leaving 12 bases between them. This CDR3 has 14 residues. Sample: unsorted PBMCs, taken approximately 9.5 years after starting antiretroviral therapy. The receptor's source is a man aged 25 to 40 with HIV. This chain uses TRBV5-4 with TRBJ2-5; D gene ambiguous. CDR3 nucleotides: TGTGCCAGCAGCTGGCGTGGCGGTAAAGAGACCCAGTACTTC. This translates into CASSWRGGKETQYF. The complete variable domain, with remaining parts taken from reference TRBV5-4 and TRBJ2-5, reads ETGVTQSPTHLIKTRGQQVTLRCSSQSGHNTVSWYQQALGQGPQFIFQYYREEENGRGNFPPRFSGLQFPNYSSELNVNALELDDSALYLCASSWRGGKETQYFGPGTRLLVL.